The present T cell receptor (beta chain) was sequenced within a study of T cell repertoires in cytomegalovirus infection. The wider study: Public TCR beta signatures marked donors with CMV infection and the matching HLA. Study-wide results and limits: Totalled public TCR beta family frequency picked out people who carried CMV plus the relevant HLA. Predominance within the ex vivo response was attributable to HLA-C-restricted CMV-specific TCR beta clonotypes.

TCRdb itself ran the reads through MiXCR, one entry per CDR3 protein. The data show more than 250,000 distinct CDR3 sequences, with around 25% seen just once and about 14% held by the top ten. The J segment lost 4 bases and the V segment lost 5 bases, leaving 9 bases of the junction unmatched. The germline V gene has CDR1 LNHDA and CDR2 SQIVND (reference sequence). The CDR3 consists of 16 residues. As to this clonotype: What it binds is unknown.

The specimen was cultured PBMCs, collected from culture after CMV antigen stimulation. The receptor's source is a human donor in good health (CMV status not recorded). Some clones in this sample may be carry-over from other donors' samples. The chain links TRBV19 to TRBJ1-3; 9 bases map to TRBD1. The CDR3 loop reads CASSGTGPDSGNTIYF. The CDR3 DNA reads as TGTGCCAGTAGTGGGACAGGGCCCGACTCGGGAAACACCATATATTTT.